This TCR beta chain was sequenced during a study of shared clonotypes between healthy human individuals (dated by TCRdb to between 2020 and 2021). Broadly, across the study: Two women and three men aged 18 to 49 years were included in the cohort. For each donor, three plates each were used for CD4 naive and CD4 memory, two plates were used for CD8 naive, and one plate was used for CD8 memory. To estimate repertoire size and how much clonotypes are shared between individuals, the study performed deep sequencing of blood TCR repertoires from a few healthy adults. Libraries were prepared and TCR repertoires were sequenced by different laboratories using diverse techniques, in order to increase sequencing depth and limit assay-specific biases. Leukapheresis yielded between about 0.9 and 9 billion PBMCs per donor.

The donors were healthy, HIV-negative adults who had no recently reported acute infections or vaccinations. All donors were Caucasian adults living in Nashville, Tennessee, USA. CD4+ T cells were enriched by magnetic negative selection; naive cells were then positively selected on CD45RA, and the negative fraction formed the memory subset. After blood collection by leukapheresis, PBMCs were isolated using Ficoll-Histopaque density gradient centrifugation and then cryopreserved in the vapor phase of liquid nitrogen. Purity and quantity of every magnetically sorted T cell population were checked by analytical flow cytometry. Genomic DNA was isolated from each sorted fraction and quantified by UV absorbance on a Nanodrop 2000c. Results the study describes overall, beyond this receptor: The small number of donors limited the genetic and exposure-history diversity represented. Rarefaction of sorted-subset datasets indicated incomplete sequencing despite the large sequencing depth. Compared with non-shared clonotypes, clonotypes shared by all four sorted-subset donors had higher generation probabilities. Naive subsets generally had larger estimated clonotype richness than memory subsets. Based on pairwise subsampling, the degree of clonotype sharing among donors was expected to be affected by sequencing depth. Sampling was limited to blood, and TCR repertoires in tissue likely differ from TCR repertoires in blood. Sharing across a few donors was observed for about 5% of naive CD4, under 4% of naive CD8, 2% to 2.5% of memory CD4, and roughly 0.4% of memory CD8 clonotypes.

Using the deep immunoSEQ assay, TCR CDR3 regions were amplified from genomic DNA by multiplex PCR. Extracted genomic DNA from each cell subset was distributed evenly across all wells of several immunoSEQ 96-well plates, and each plate was treated as a replicate. For sorted subsets, each replicate PCR was loaded with 200 ng genomic DNA, equivalent to 30,000 or so T cell genomes. Purified libraries were quantified with a Qubit 3.0 fluorometer, sized on a Bioanalyzer 2100, and re-quantified with the KAPA Library Quantification kit. Each immunoSEQ 96-well plate was sequenced on its own single-read 150-cycle Illumina NextSeq 550 flow cell. The published analysis was carried out like this. Because the immunoSEQ output held only junctional sequences and lacked quality scores, the filtering could not match the filtering applied to full-length reads. Sequences were annotated with PyIR, a Python wrapper for IgBLAST v1.9, using IMGT germline references to assign V/J genes and CDR3. Reads with weak V/J assignments (E-value above 1e-6), missing CDR3, stop codons, out-of-frame junctions, or ambiguous translated residues were removed. V3J clonotypes were defined by identical inferred V gene, J gene, and CDR3 amino acid sequence. Percentage overlap between repertoires was calculated by dividing the number of shared unique clonotypes by the size of the smaller repertoire. RTK rarefaction, the Chao1 estimator, and Recon v2.1 estimates of unobserved clonotypes were used to assess repertoire richness. OLGA was used to compute generation probabilities for all TCRbeta clonotypes that the gDNA method yielded from a few donors. TCRdb took over this immuneACCESS table, retaining in-frame rearrangements with V and J assigned. Such tables are incomplete; in checked studies, under half of the missing clones stem from an unresolved V gene, and the remainder is unexplained. That table is the source of V, J and clone size, and D and trimming were worked out from the DNA. The sample yields 2 million to 3 million clones; 93% were counted once. The top ten hold about 0.34% of the sample.

Notes on this clone: The target of this receptor is not known. Per-base quality was not reported, and no clone a single base away is much larger than it.

V is cut back by 6 bases and J by 9 bases, with 13 bases in the junction unmatched. The germline V gene encodes CDR1 SQVTM and CDR2 ANQGSEA. There are 15 amino acids in the CDR3, from cysteine to phenylalanine inclusive. Just the 45-base CDR3 DNA is kept, in frame starting at base 1. The receptor's source is a man between 18 and 29 years old in good health. Some clones in this sample may be carry-over from other donors' samples. The chain is assembled from TRBV29-1 and TRBJ2-1, with 11 central nucleotides matching TRBD2. Sequenced input: naive CD4+ T cells from PBMCs. The sample's cell subset or site, from its label and the paper: CD45RA+ positively selected. The CDR3 is CSVVTSGKGSGEQFF. The nucleotide sequence reads as follows: TGCAGCGTCGTGACTAGCGGGAAAGGGTCGGGTGAGCAGTTCTTC.